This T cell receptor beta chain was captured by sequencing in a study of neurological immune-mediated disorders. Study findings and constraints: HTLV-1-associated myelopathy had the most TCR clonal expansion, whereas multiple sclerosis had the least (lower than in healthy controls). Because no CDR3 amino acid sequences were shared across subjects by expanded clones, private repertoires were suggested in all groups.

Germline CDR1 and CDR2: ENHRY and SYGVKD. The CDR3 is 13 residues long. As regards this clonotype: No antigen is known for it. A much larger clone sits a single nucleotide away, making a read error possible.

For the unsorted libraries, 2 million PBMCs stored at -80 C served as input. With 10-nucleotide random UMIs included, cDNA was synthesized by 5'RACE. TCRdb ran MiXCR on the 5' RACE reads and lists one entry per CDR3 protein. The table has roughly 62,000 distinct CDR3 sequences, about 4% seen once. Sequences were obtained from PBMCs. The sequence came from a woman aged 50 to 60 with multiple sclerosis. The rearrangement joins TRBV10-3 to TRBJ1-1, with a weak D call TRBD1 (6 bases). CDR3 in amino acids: CTMSGAGNTEAFF. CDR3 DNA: TGTACCATGTCAGGGGCGGGGAACACTGAAGCTTTCTTT.